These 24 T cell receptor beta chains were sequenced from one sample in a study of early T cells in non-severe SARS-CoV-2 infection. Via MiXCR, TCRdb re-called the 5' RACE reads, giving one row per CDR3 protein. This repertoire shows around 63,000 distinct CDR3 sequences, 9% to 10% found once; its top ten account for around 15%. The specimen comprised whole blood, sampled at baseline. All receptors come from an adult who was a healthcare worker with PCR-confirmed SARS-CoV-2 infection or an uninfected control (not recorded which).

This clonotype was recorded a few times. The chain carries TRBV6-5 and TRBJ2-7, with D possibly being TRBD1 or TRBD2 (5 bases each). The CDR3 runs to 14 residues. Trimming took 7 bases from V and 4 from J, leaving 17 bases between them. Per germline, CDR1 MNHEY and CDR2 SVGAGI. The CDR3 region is CASNPGTAGYEQYF. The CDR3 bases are TGTGCCAGCAATCCGGGGACGGCGGGTTACGAGCAGTACTTC.

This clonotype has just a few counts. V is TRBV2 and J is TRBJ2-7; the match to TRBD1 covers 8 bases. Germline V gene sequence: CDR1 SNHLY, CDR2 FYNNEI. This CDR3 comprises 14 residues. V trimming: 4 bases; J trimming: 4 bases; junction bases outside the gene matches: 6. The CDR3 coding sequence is TGTGCCAGCAGTGCATGGGACAGGCCATACGAGCAGTACTTC. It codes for CASSAWDRPYEQYF. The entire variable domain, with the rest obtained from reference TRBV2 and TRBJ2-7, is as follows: EPEVTQTPSHQVTQMGQEVILRCVPISNHLYFYWYRQILGQKVEFLVSFYNNEISEKSEIFDDQFSVERPDGSNFTLKIRSTKLEDSAMYFCASSAWDRPYEQYFGPGTRLTVT.

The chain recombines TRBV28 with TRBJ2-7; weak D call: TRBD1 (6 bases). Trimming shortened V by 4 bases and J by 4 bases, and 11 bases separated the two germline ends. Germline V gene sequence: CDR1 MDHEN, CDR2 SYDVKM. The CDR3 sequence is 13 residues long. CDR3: CASSSTGKYEQYF. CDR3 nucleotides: TGTGCCAGCAGTTCTACAGGGAAATACGAGCAGTACTTC.

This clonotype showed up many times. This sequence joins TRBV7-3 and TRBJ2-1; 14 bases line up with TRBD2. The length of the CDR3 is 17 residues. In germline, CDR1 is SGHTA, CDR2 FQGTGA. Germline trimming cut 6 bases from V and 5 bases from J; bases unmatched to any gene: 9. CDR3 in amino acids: CASSRLAGGPPDNEQFF. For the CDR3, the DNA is TGTGCCAGCAGTCGACTAGCGGGAGGGCCTCCGGACAATGAGCAGTTCTTC.

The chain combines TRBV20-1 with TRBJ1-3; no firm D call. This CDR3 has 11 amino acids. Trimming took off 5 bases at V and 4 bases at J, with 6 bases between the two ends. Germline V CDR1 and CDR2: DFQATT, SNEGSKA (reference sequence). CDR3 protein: CSAVNGNTIYF. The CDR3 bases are TGCAGTGCTGTAAACGGAAACACCATATATTTT.

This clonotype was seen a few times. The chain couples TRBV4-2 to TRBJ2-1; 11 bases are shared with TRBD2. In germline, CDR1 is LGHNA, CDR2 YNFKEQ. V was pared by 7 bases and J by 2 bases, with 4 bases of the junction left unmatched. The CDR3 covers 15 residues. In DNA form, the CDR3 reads TGTGCCAGCACGGGGACTAGCGGAGCCTACAATGAGCAGTTCTTC. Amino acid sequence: CASTGTSGAYNEQFF.

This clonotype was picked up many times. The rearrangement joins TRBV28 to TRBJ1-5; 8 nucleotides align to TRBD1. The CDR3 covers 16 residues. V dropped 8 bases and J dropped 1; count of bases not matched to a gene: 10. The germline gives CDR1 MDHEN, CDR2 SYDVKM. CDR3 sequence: CASLNSRGQSNQPQHF. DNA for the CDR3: TGTGCCAGCCTCAACTCCAGGGGGCAAAGCAATCAGCCCCAGCATTTT.

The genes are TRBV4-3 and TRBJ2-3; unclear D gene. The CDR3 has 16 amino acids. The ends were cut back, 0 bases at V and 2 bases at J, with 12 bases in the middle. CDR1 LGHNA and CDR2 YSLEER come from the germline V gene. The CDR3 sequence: CASSQDLASPTDTQYF. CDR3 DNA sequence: TGCGCCAGCAGCCAAGACTTGGCTAGTCCCACAGATACGCAGTATTTT.

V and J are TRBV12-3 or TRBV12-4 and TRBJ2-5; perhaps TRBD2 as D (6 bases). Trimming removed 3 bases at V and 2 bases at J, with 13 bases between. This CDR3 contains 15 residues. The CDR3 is CASSLLGGPQETQYF. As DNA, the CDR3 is TGTGCCAGCAGTTTGCTGGGAGGACCACAAGAGACCCAGTACTTC.

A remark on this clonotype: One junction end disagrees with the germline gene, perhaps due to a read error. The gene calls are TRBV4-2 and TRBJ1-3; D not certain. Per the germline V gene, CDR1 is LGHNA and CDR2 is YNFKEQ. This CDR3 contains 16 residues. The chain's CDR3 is CVSSTLADYSENTIYF. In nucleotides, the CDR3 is TGTGTCAGCAGCACGCTCGCAGATTACTCTGAAAACACCATATATTTT.

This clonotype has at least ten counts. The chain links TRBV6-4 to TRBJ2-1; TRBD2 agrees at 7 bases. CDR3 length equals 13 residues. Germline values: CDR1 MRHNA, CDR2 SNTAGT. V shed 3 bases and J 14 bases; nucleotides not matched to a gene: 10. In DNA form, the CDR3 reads TGTGCCAGCAGTGATCCTAATCTAGCGGCTAAGTTCTTC. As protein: CASSDPNLAAKFF.

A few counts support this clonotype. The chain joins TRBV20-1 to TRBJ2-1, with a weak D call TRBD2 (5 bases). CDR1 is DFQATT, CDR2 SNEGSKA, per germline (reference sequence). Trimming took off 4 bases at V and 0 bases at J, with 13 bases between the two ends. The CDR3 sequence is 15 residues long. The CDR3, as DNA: TGCAGTGCTAAGTCGATGGGGAGCTCCTACAATGAGCAGTTCTTC. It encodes CSAKSMGSSYNEQFF.

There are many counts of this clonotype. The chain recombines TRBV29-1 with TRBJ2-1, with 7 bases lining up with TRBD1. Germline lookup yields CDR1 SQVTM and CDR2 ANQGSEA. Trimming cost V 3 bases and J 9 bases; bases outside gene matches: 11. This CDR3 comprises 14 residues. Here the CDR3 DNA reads TGCAGCGTTGAGGAGACAGGGTATATAGGTGAGCAGTTCTTC. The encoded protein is CSVEETGYIGEQFF.

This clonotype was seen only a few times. Written as DNA, the CDR3 is TGTGCCAGCAGCTTAGATGCGGGGTCCTACGAGCAGTACTTC. This codes for CASSLDAGSYEQYF. This sequence joins TRBV7-2 and TRBJ2-7; weak D call: TRBD2 (6 bases). The germline V and J ends were trimmed by 1 base and 1 base, with 8 bases remaining between them. The CDR3 has 14 residues. CDR1 and CDR2 (germline): SGHTA, FQGNSA. Based on the CDR3 plus reference TRBV7-2 and TRBJ2-7, the full variable domain is GAGVSQSPSNKVTEKGKDVELRCDPISGHTALYWYRQSLGQGLEFLIYFQGNSAPDKSGLPSDRFSAERTGGSVSTLTIQRTQQEDSAVYLCASSLDAGSYEQYFGPGTRLTVT.

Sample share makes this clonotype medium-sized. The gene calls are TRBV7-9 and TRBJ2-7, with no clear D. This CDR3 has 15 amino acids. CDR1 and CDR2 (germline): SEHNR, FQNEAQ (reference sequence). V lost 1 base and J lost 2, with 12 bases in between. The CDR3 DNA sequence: TGTGCCAGCAGCTTAGGAACTTTACCTGCCTACGAGCAGTACTTC. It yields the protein CASSLGTLPAYEQYF.

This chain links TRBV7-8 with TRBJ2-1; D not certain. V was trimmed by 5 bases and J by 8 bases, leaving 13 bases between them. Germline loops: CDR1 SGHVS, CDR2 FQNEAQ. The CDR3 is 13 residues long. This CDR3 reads CASSRKTRDEQFF. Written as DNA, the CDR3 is TGTGCCAGCAGCCGCAAGACACGGGATGAGCAGTTCTTC.

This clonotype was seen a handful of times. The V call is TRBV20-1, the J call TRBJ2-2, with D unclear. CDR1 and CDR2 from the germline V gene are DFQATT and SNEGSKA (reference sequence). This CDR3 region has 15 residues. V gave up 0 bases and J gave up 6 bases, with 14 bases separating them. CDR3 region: CSARDSGLPPGELFF. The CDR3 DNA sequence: TGCAGTGCTAGAGATTCCGGGCTTCCCCCCGGGGAGCTGTTTTTT.

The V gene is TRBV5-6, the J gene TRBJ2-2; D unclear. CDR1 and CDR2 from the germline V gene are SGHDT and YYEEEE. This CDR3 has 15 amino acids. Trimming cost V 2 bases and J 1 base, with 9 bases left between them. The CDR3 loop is CASSFGSQNTGELFF. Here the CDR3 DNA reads TGTGCCAGCAGCTTCGGTTCACAGAACACCGGGGAGCTGTTTTTT.

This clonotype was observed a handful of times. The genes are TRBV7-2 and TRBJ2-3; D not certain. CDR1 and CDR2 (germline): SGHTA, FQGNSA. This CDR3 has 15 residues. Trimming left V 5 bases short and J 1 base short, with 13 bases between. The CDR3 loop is CASSIGILGTDTQYF. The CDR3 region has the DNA TGTGCCAGCAGCATCGGCATCTTGGGCACAGATACGCAGTATTTT. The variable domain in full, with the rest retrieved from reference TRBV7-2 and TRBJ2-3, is GAGVSQSPSNKVTEKGKDVELRCDPISGHTALYWYRQSLGQGLEFLIYFQGNSAPDKSGLPSDRFSAERTGGSVSTLTIQRTQQEDSAVYLCASSIGILGTDTQYFGPGTRLTVL.

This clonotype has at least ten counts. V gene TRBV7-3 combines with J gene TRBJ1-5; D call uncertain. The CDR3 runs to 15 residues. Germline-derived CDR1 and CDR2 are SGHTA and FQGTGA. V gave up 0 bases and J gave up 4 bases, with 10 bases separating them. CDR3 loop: CASSLTGVGNQPQHF. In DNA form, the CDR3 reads TGTGCCAGCAGCTTAACTGGGGTTGGAAATCAGCCCCAGCATTTT.

The CDR3 loop reads CASSWRGGSYNEQFF. In nucleotides, the CDR3 is TGTGCCAGCAGCTGGAGGGGGGGCTCCTACAATGAGCAGTTCTTC. The V and J genes are TRBV5-5 and TRBJ2-1; D perhaps matches TRBD2 (7 bases). V lost 3 bases and J 0 bases, leaving 10 bases between the germline ends. CDR1 SGHKS and CDR2 YYEKEE come from the germline V gene (reference sequence). The CDR3 is 15 residues long.

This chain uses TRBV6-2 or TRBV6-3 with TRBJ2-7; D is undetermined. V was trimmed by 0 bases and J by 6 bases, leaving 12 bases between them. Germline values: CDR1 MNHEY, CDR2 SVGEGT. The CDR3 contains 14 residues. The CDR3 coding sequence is TGTGCCAGCAGTTACTCGATCGCACTTGCCGAGCAGTACTTC. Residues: CASSYSIALAEQYF.

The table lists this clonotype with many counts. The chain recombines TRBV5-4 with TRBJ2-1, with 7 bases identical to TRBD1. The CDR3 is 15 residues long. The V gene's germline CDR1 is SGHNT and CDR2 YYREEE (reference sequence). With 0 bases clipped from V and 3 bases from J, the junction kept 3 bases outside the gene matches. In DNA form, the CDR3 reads TGTGCCAGCAGCTTGGAAGCAGGGGGCTACAATGAGCAGTTCTTC. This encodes CASSLEAGGYNEQFF.

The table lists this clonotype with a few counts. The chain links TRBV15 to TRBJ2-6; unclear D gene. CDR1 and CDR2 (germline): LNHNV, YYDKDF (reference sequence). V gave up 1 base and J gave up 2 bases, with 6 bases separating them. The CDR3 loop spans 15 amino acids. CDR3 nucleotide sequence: TGTGCCACCAGCAGAGGTAGAACTGGGGCCAACGTCCTGACTTTC. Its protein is CATSRGRTGANVLTF.